This TCR beta chain originates from a study of T cells after yellow fever vaccination. TCRdb itself ran the 5' RACE reads through MiXCR, one entry per CDR3 protein. The sample consists of some 160,000 distinct CDR3 sequences, approximately 10% of them appearing once. In germline, CDR1 is SGHTA, CDR2 FQGNSA. Trimming removed 0 bases at V and 5 bases at J, with 5 bases between. This CDR3 contains 13 residues. In this sample, this clonotype turned up a few times. This TCR came from a man aged 18 to 29 who received the YFV17D yellow fever vaccine. The specimen was CD8+ T cells sorted from PBMCs, collected 45 days after the yellow fever booster vaccination. V and J are TRBV7-2 and TRBJ2-1; D gene ambiguous. The DNA for the CDR3 is TGTGCCAGCAGCTTAGCGTTACACAATGAGCAGTTCTTC. It translates to CASSLALHNEQFF. Complete variable domain (other parts from reference TRBV7-2 and TRBJ2-1): GAGVSQSPSNKVTEKGKDVELRCDPISGHTALYWYRQSLGQGLEFLIYFQGNSAPDKSGLPSDRFSAERTGGSVSTLTIQRTQQEDSAVYLCASSLALHNEQFFGPGTRLTVL.